This T cell receptor (beta chain) was captured by sequencing in a study of T cell changes during pregnancy in multiple sclerosis. Between the trimmed V and J ends, which lost 5 bases and 0 bases, there was a span of 8 bases. The length of the CDR3 is 14 residues. The germline CDR1 and CDR2 sequences are SGDLS and YYNGEE. Here immunoSEQ multiplex PCR was the method, and the copy in TCRdb shows in-frame clones only, minus some. Of over 100,000 clones listed, 92% are singletons. The sequence was obtained from a female donor with multiple sclerosis, enrolled in a pregnancy study. V usage is TRBV9 and J usage is TRBJ2-2, with D maybe TRBD1 (6 bases). This material consisted of peripheral blood, taken in the third trimester of pregnancy. CDR3 in amino acids: CASRTGTNTGELFF. The CDR3 DNA sequence: TGTGCCAGCAGGACAGGTACGAACACCGGGGAGCTGTTTTTT.